What follows describes a single T cell receptor (beta chain). This entry comes from a study of blood T cell repertoires in COVID-19. Data came from immunoSEQ multiplex PCR; TCRdb stores just in-frame clones and leaves some out. Among some 260,000 clones listed, roughly nine tenths were seen once. The source material was peripheral blood. This clonotype was obtained from a young man with active or convalescent COVID-19.

The CDR3 nucleotides are TGTGCCAGCAGTGAAGGTAGTTCCTACGAGCAGTACTTC. Residues: CASSEGSSYEQYF. This chain links TRBV2 with TRBJ2-7, with no clear D. The CDR3 length is 13 residues. Germline CDR1 is SNHLY and CDR2 is FYNNEI. The ends were cut back, 1 base at V and 1 base at J, with 5 bases in the middle.